This T cell receptor beta chain was captured by sequencing in a study of cytomegalovirus exposure and HLA in healthy donors (dated by TCRdb to between 2016 and 2019). With regard to the full study: An earlier analysis of some 550 of the donors reported approximately 290 Gb of sequence data and more than 90 million unique TCR beta sequences from about 200 million T cells. Roughly 300 gigabases of sequencing data and around 87 million unique TCR sequences were included in an early release covering 550 to 650 HLA-typed donors. Of the 300 to 500 genotyped donors, roughly 80% were placed in the genetic ancestry cluster associated with self-reported Caucasian donors. The study aimed to test whether signatures of past pathogen exposure could be identified by cataloging public T cell receptors. The T cell repertoires of some 700 subjects were profiled by immunosequencing and related to cytomegalovirus serostatus. Along with the approximately 650-subject first cohort, a separate validation cohort of over 90 different subjects was used. The study combined high-throughput TCR immunosequencing, statistical association of individual TCRs with disease status, and machine learning to predict cytomegalovirus infection status. A later analysis re-examined previously published TCR beta repertoires from 610 or so donors and added high-resolution HLA genotyping to investigate patterns of TCR occurrence. Rather than drawing on any new phenotypic data, the later analysis identified candidate immune exposures from TCR beta sequences and the way those sequences occurred across donors. An earlier analysis of more than 450 of the donors used high-throughput TCR beta sequencing to judge whether each TCR beta V gene segment behaved as functional or pseudogenic. Alongside the repertoire data, information on donor age, sex, ethnicity and CMV serostatus was compiled. A later genetic analysis took genome-wide SNP genotypes for about 60% of the roughly 670 donors and used that subset as a discovery cohort. All discovery cohort repertoires had been generated using a single sequencing platform. Both class I and class II loci were covered by HLA typing, at four-digit resolution. The number of donors typed differed by locus, with about 629-640 for A, B, C, DRB1 and DQB1, around 500 for DQA1, approximately 580 for DPA1, and about 450 for DPB1. Four to six DR-DQ haplotypes were handled as single units for association and clustering because linkage in the cohort was strong. Among 398 genotyped donors of the cohort, an average of about 240,000 unique TCR beta nucleotide sequences was sequenced per donor, of which about 18% were non-productive.

The library was made by the immunoSEQ multiplex PCR assay. A mixture of 60 forward primers for TCR Vbeta segments and 13 reverse primers for TCR Jbeta segments was used in the multiplex PCR. The CDR3 region of rearranged TCR beta genes was amplified from genomic DNA with a multiplex PCR assay. On the Illumina HiSeq System, the amplified TCR beta libraries were sequenced as 87-base-pair reads. Processing in the source paper ran as follows. In a later analysis, roughly 80 million unique TCR beta chains were counted across the 650 to 700 repertoires, and about 10 million of these chains were shared by at least two donors. Raw reads were error-corrected and collapsed into unique sequences with a nearest-neighbor algorithm that merged closely related sequences to remove PCR and sequencing errors. To assign V, D and J gene segments, CDR3 sequences were aligned to IMGT reference sequences. For a sequence to be retained, a match of at least six nucleotides to both a V gene segment and a J gene segment was required. A rearrangement counted as productive if the CDR3 had no stop codons and remained in frame with V and J, and every other rearrangement counted as non-productive. Following IMGT convention, CDR3 was defined as the stretch from the second conserved V-encoded cysteine to the conserved J-encoded phenylalanine. The earlier analysis of 450 to 750 of the donors excluded any sequence lacking an unambiguous match to a single V gene segment. In an earlier analysis of 587 of the donors, V segments were called functional above 56.7% productive rearrangements and were called segregating when the between-donor standard deviation exceeded 5%. A statistical classification framework was built to diagnose cytomegalovirus status from the catalog of TCR beta chain sequences. In a later analysis, TCR nucleotide sequences were compared against IMGT/GENE-DB human TR gene sequences so that V and J genes could be assigned. The TCRdist pipeline was used in a later analysis to assign CDR3 sequences and most-parsimonious VDJ recombination scenarios. In a later analysis, every TCR beta chain was defined by the combination of its CDR3 amino acid sequence and its V-gene family, and reads without a unique V-gene family were dropped. To address suspected cross-contamination and a sequencing artifact, a later analysis removed under 600 highly shared, low-generation-probability nucleotide sequences. A later analysis calculated a clonal expansion index for each public chain from normalized within-repertoire ranks of inferred template counts. In a later analysis, generation probabilities were computed with a VDJ recombination model fitted to out-of-frame rearrangements, and the resulting probabilities were checked against IGoR. Hypergeometric tests were used in a later analysis to score TCR-TCR, TCR-HLA and TCR-CMV co-occurrence, with a repertoire-size bias correction applied to the TCR pairs. False discovery rates were estimated in a later analysis by permuting HLA or CMV assignments 20 times. In a later analysis, co-occurring TCRs were grouped with DBSCAN, and TCRdist sequence similarity was added when clustering was performed within HLA-allele-positive subsets. Repertoires with fewer than 30,000 or more than 120,000 public chains were left out of co-occurrence clustering, as were four to six repertoires with anomalous nucleotide sharing. The source is immuneACCESS, and TCRdb retained only in-frame sequences with V and J called. Part of the clones is not carried over; for the studies checked, unresolved V genes explain less than half of this, and the remainder is unexplained. The V and J calls and clone size were taken over from that table, and D and trimming were inferred from the DNA. This sample is represented by about 140,000 clones; roughly 80% of them were singletons. The top ten constitute under 2% of the sample.

The cohort comprised fewer than 700 healthy bone marrow donors. At the time of sampling, every cohort member was nominally healthy, though immune exposures that went unrecorded were likely present. The donor was CMV seronegative and was included in the group of around 320 seronegative cohort members. A peripheral blood sample was collected from each donor, and TCR beta sequencing was performed on peripheral blood mononuclear cells. The Qiagen DNeasy Blood Extraction Kit was used to extract genomic DNA from the blood cell samples. Comment on this clone: Its antigen remains unidentified. The input lacks base qualities; no much larger clone sits a single base away.

The germline V gene gives CDR1 as MDHEN and CDR2 as SYDVKM. Its CDR3 holds 15 amino acids, cysteine through phenylalanine. This entry keeps only the CDR3 DNA: 45 bases, framed from base 1. The V and J ends are trimmed by 5 bases and 2 bases, leaving 14 bases between them. Beyond this particular receptor, the publication reports: Because some donors lacked HLA typing at each locus, the association tests relied only on the typed subset. In a later genetic analysis, a missense DCLRE1C variant was associated with V-gene and J-gene trimming of TCR beta chains, and the association was replicated in an independent cohort. Some IMGT-functional V segments, including TRBV6-2 and TRBV6-3, could not be told apart with the 87-base-pair reads, so those segments were excluded. Strong co-occurrence of HLA alleles, especially DR and DQ, made assigning TCR associations to individual alleles difficult. A total of fewer than 200 TCR beta chains were listed by the study as associated with cytomegalovirus. Some 15 rarely observed V segments, including chromosome 9 orphons, were excluded from the earlier analysis of about 500 of the donors because counts were too low. Presence/absence analyses assumed roughly uniform sequencing depth across donors, an assumption that may not hold. Broadly in line with IMGT annotations, most TCR beta V segments showed up in productive rearrangements about 90% or about 30% of the time in an earlier analysis of 587 of the donors. A cluster of highly shared sequence variants was judged likely to be a technical artifact of the sequencing pipeline. The only immune exposure information available for the cohort was CMV serostatus. According to the authors, the approach could potentially be generalized to other disease states and immunological phenotypes. In vitro tests confirmed that a few of the cytomegalovirus-associated TCR beta chains recognize cytomegalovirus antigens. A later genetic analysis reported fewer N-insertions in productive TCRs among donors in an Asian-associated ancestry cluster than the roughly 720-donor mean. Several of the top co-occurrence clusters appeared to be linked to parvovirus B19, influenza, CMV and Epstein-Barr virus, according to a later analysis. Most TCR sequences were observed very rarely across donors, whereas some public TCRs were present in many individuals. The classifier was reported to diagnose cytomegalovirus status with high specificity and sensitivity in both the original cohort and the validation cohort. A later analysis associated some 17,000 TCR beta sequences with specific HLA alleles at a false discovery rate of 0.05. According to a later analysis, TCR association rates differed among HLA loci, with DRB1 alleles showing the most associated TCRs and HLA-C alleles showing the fewest. Correlated functional status among segregating V segments might reflect linkage disequilibrium, but an unknown experimental factor could not be ruled out. Compared with equally common non-associated chains, HLA-associated TCR beta chains in a later analysis were more clonally expanded and had lower generation probabilities. A further reported finding was that TCR beta sequences accurately predicted the HLA-A and HLA-B alleles for most subjects in the first cohort. This cohort had only TCR beta chains sequenced, and the lack of alpha or paired-chain data limited which features could be detected. According to a later analysis, most CMV-associated TCR beta chains appeared to be HLA-restricted, and the HLA associations seemed to be driven largely by CMV exposure.

The sequenced sample was PBMCs. This TCR derives from a female donor in good health and CMV-seronegative. The chain employs TRBV28 and TRBJ2-3, and the D gene may be TRBD2, 6 bases matching. This receptor carries the CDR3 CASSRASAFTDTQYF. DNA sequence: TGTGCCAGCAGTCGCGCTAGCGCCTTCACAGATACGCAGTATTTT.